These 31 T cell receptor beta chains were all obtained from the same sample, sequenced in a study of cytomegalovirus exposure and HLA in healthy donors. PCR was performed using 60 Vbeta and 13 Jbeta primers. This table comes from immunoSEQ multiplex PCR, and its TCRdb copy is limited to in-frame clones, with some not included. The sample records some 62,000 clones, over 75% being singletons. The sequenced sample was PBMCs. The receptors shown here come from a man aged 18 to 30 in good health and CMV-seronegative.

The chain combines TRBV14 with TRBJ2-5, with 8 bases that match TRBD2. The CDR3 runs to 16 residues. The germline V gene encodes CDR1 SGHDN and CDR2 FVKESK. V was clipped by 3 bases and J by 4 bases; unmatched bases: 10. The CDR3 DNA follows: TGTGCCAGCAGCCACTTCCTCGGGGGGGGCCGAGAGACCCAGTACTTC. Residues: CASSHFLGGGRETQYF.

This clone was recorded only once. The V and J genes are TRBV6-5 and TRBJ2-5, with a weak D call TRBD2 (5 bases). CDR1 and CDR2 (germline): MNHEY, SVGAGI. The CDR3 has 14 residues. V lost 6 bases, J lost 1 base, and 12 bases lay in between. This CDR3 reads CASSEASGQETQYF. CDR3 in DNA: TGTGCCAGCAGCGAAGCCAGCGGCCAAGAGACCCAGTACTTC.

The rearrangement joins TRBV7-9 to TRBJ2-1; no clear D gene. Germline lookup yields CDR1 SEHNR and CDR2 FQNEAQ (reference sequence). The V and J ends lost 5 bases and 5 bases respectively, with 13 bases between them. The CDR3 covers 14 residues. For the CDR3, the DNA is TGTGCCAGCAGCCCCTCCGGGTCGGACAATGAGCAGTTCTTC. Translating gives CASSPSGSDNEQFF.

The genes are TRBV5-1 and TRBJ1-1; D gene ambiguous. V lost 3 bases, J lost 3 bases, and 12 bases lay in between. Germline V lookup: CDR1 SGHRS, CDR2 YFSETQ. CDR3 length: 14 residues. CDR3 amino acids: CASSSEFVHTEAFF. CDR3 DNA: TGCGCCAGCAGCTCGGAGTTTGTCCACACTGAAGCTTTCTTT.

This clone appeared a single time. This chain connects TRBV6-5 to TRBJ1-1; D is unresolved. This CDR3 contains 15 residues. V shed 2 bases and J shed 0 bases, with 10 bases lying between them. Germline V gene lookup returns CDR1 MNHEY and CDR2 SVGAGI. DNA of the CDR3: TGTGCCAGCAGTTACGAGGAGGCCATGAACACTGAAGCTTTCTTT. This encodes CASSYEEAMNTEAFF.

V gene TRBV5-1 combines with J gene TRBJ1-6, with D uncertain. CDR3 length: 12 residues. The V end lost 0 bases, the J end lost 16 bases, and 11 bases lay between the germline ends. Germline loops: CDR1 SGHRS, CDR2 YFSETQ. CDR3 coding DNA: TGCGCCAGCAGCTTGGGACCGCACAGACTCCACTTT. It is translated as CASSLGPHRLHF.

This clone appeared once. V is TRBV9 and J is TRBJ1-1; perhaps TRBD1 as D (5 bases). The germline V and J ends were trimmed by 4 bases and 5 bases, with 12 bases remaining between them. CDR3 length: 13 residues. Germline lookup yields CDR1 SGDLS and CDR2 YYNGEE. The CDR3 is CASSKDSGTEAFF. DNA for the CDR3: TGTGCCAGCAGCAAAGACTCAGGGACTGAAGCTTTCTTT.

About this clone itself: An end of the junction differs from the germline gene, which may be a read error. The rearrangement uses TRBV29-1 and TRBJ1-1; 8 nucleotides line up with TRBD1. Per the germline V gene, CDR1 is SQVTM and CDR2 is ANQGSEA. This CDR3 has 12 amino acids. In nucleotides, the CDR3 is TGCAGCGTTGATCGGTCCGGGACAGGAGCCATCTTT. This encodes CSVDRSGTGAIF.

This chain links TRBV11-2 with TRBJ1-1; D is perhaps TRBD1 (5 bases). The CDR3 length is 16 residues. Trimming stripped 4 bases from V and 6 bases from J, with 21 bases between. In germline, CDR1 is SGHAT, CDR2 FQNNGV. CDR3 in amino acids: CASSSGVGGYKAEAFF. The CDR3 DNA reads as TGTGCCAGCAGCTCGGGGGTTGGGGGGTACAAGGCTGAAGCTTTCTTT.

Notes on this clone: The germline gene is not matched at one end of the junction; a read error may be the cause. The gene calls are TRBV11-2 and TRBJ1-2; 7 bases map to TRBD1. There are 12 residues in the CDR3. Germline V gene sequence: CDR1 SGHAT, CDR2 FQNNGV. The CDR3 bases are TGTGCCAGCAGCTTATGGAGAGGGGGCATCGCCTTC. It is translated as CASSLWRGGIAF. The full variable domain, rest sourced from reference TRBV11-2 and TRBJ1-2, is EAGVAQSPRYKIIEKRQSVAFWCNPISGHATLYWYQQILGQGPKLLIQFQNNGVVDDSQLPKDRFSAERLKGVDSTLKIQPAKLEDSAVYLCASSLWRGGIAFGSGTRLTVV.

V and J are TRBV29-1 and TRBJ1-1; tentative D call: TRBD1 (5 bases). V gave up 0 bases and J gave up 6 bases, with 17 bases separating them. Germline-derived CDR1 and CDR2 are SQVTM and ANQGSEA. The length of the CDR3 is 15 residues. The CDR3 loop reads CSVEEKKVAGAEAFF. The CDR3 nucleotides are TGCAGCGTTGAAGAAAAAAAGGTTGCGGGGGCTGAAGCTTTCTTT.

The V gene is TRBV2, the J gene TRBJ2-7; TRBD2 matches 8 bases. This CDR3 region has 15 residues. The V gene's germline CDR1 is SNHLY and CDR2 FYNNEI. V dropped 4 bases and J dropped 6; count of bases not matched to a gene: 11. The CDR3: CASSGAGGLLAEQYF. The CDR3 bases are TGTGCCAGCAGTGGCGCGGGGGGTCTCCTCGCCGAGCAGTACTTC.

The V gene is TRBV4-1, the J gene TRBJ1-2; TRBD1 matches at 9 bases. The CDR3 contains 15 residues. V gave up 1 base and J gave up 5 bases; unmatched junction bases: 5. Germline V gene lookup returns CDR1 MGHRA and CDR2 YSYEKL. The CDR3 nucleotides are TGCGCCAGCAGCCAAGTTACAGGGGGCGGGTATGGCTACACCTTC. As protein: CASSQVTGGGYGYTF.

The V call is TRBV7-8, the J call TRBJ2-3; 10 nucleotides agree with TRBD2. V trimming: 4 bases; J trimming: 5 bases; junction bases outside the gene matches: 6. CDR1 and CDR2 from the germline V gene are SGHVS and FQNEAQ. This CDR3 spans 15 amino acids. CDR3 DNA sequence: TGTGCCAGCAGCTACAGCGGGGGGGCCGAAGATACGCAGTATTTT. This gives the protein CASSYSGGAEDTQYF.

The V call is TRBV29-1, the J call TRBJ1-2; perhaps TRBD1 as D (5 bases). Germline CDR1 reads SQVTM; CDR2 reads ANQGSEA. There are 11 residues in the CDR3. Trimming shortened V by 3 bases and J by 6 bases, and 8 bases separated the two germline ends. CDR3 sequence: CSVDGGDGYTF. In DNA form, the CDR3 reads TGCAGCGTTGATGGGGGGGATGGCTACACCTTC.

In its sample, this clone was seen once. The CDR3 nucleotides are TGCGCCAGCAGCCCGCCCGGGGTTGGCACAGATACGCAGTATTTT. Translating gives CASSPPGVGTDTQYF. The chain uses TRBV4-1 and TRBJ2-3, with D perhaps matching TRBD2 (5 bases). The CDR3 runs 15 residues. V was clipped by 4 bases and J by 1 base, with 12 bases between them. Germline CDR1 and CDR2: MGHRA and YSYEKL.

This clone came up a few times. Other DNA sequences in this sample translate to the same CDR3. This chain uses TRBV6-5 with TRBJ1-1, with D tentatively TRBD1 (6 bases). Germline CDR1 is MNHEY and CDR2 is SVGAGI. This CDR3 is 14 amino acids long. The V end was cut by 0 bases, the J end by 4 bases, with 9 bases between. The CDR3 region is CASSYSGRGTEAFF. The CDR3 DNA follows: TGTGCCAGCAGTTACTCTGGCAGGGGCACTGAAGCTTTCTTT.

The chain joins TRBV28 to TRBJ2-7; possibly TRBD1 for D (6 bases). V was pared by 5 bases and J by 1 base, with 12 bases between. Germline V gene data show CDR1 as MDHEN and CDR2 as SYDVKM. The CDR3 totals 14 residues. CDR3 amino acids: CASSPRQGSYEQYF. Written as DNA, the CDR3 is TGTGCCAGCAGTCCAAGGCAGGGGTCCTACGAGCAGTACTTC.

The chain is built from TRBV12-5 and TRBJ1-4, with 7 bases identical to TRBD1. Germline lookup yields CDR1 LGHNT and CDR2 FRNRAP. This CDR3 is 14 amino acids long. The ends lost 3 bases at V and 4 bases at J; junction bases unmatched: 2. DNA of the CDR3: TGTGCTAGTGGTTTTCGGGACAGTAATGAAAAACTGTTTTTT. It encodes CASGFRDSNEKLFF.

The chain couples TRBV11-2 to TRBJ2-1; 9 bases agree with TRBD1. Germline V gene data show CDR1 as SGHAT and CDR2 as FQNNGV. This CDR3 contains 15 residues. The V segment lost 6 bases and the J segment 4 bases; nucleotides outside the gene matches: 7. Written as DNA, the CDR3 is TGTGCCAGCAGTCCTACAGGGGGCAATTACAATGAGCAGTTCTTC. Translated, it gives CASSPTGGNYNEQFF.

This clone has just a few counts. V and J are TRBV6-4 and TRBJ1-2, with TRBD1 matching 10 bases. V lost 2 bases and J lost 4; bases outside the gene matches: 7. The CDR3 consists of 16 residues. Germline V gives CDR1 MRHNA, CDR2 SNTAGT. The CDR3 DNA follows: TGTGCCAGCAGTGACACCTCGGGACAGGGGCGCTATGGCTACACCTTC. Its translation: CASSDTSGQGRYGYTF.

V usage is TRBV25-1 and J usage is TRBJ2-7, with D tentatively TRBD1 (5 bases). This CDR3 contains 15 residues. With 6 bases removed from V and 1 base from J, the gap between germline ends came to 16 bases. The germline CDR1 and CDR2 sequences are MGHDK and SYGVNS. Here the CDR3 reads CASSAIGAGSYEQYF. The CDR3, as DNA: TGTGCCAGCAGCGCCATAGGGGCTGGTTCCTACGAGCAGTACTTC.

This sequence joins TRBV2 and TRBJ1-1; 11 bases agree with TRBD1. Germline CDR1 is SNHLY and CDR2 is FYNNEI. The CDR3 covers 11 residues. Trimming removed 7 bases from V and 10 bases from J; junction bases left unmatched: 2. CDR3: CASTGTGGAFF. CDR3 sequence (DNA): TGTGCCAGCACCGGGACAGGGGGAGCTTTCTTT.

This chain connects TRBV7-9 to TRBJ1-3; D is possibly TRBD1 (6 bases). This CDR3 has 14 residues. The V gene lost 0 bases and the J gene lost 9 bases, with 12 bases spanning the gap. Germline V CDR1 and CDR2: SEHNR, FQNEAQ (reference sequence). The CDR3 here is CASSLADGGPTIYF. The CDR3 nucleotides read TGTGCCAGCAGCTTAGCGGACGGGGGGCCCACCATATATTTT.

The chain couples TRBV5-6 to TRBJ2-7; no clear D. V lost 0 bases, J lost 0 bases, and 4 bases lay in between. CDR1 and CDR2 from the germline V gene are SGHDT and YYEEEE. This CDR3 spans 13 amino acids. The DNA for the CDR3 is TGTGCCAGCAGCTTGGGGAGCTCCTACGAGCAGTACTTC. The encoded protein is CASSLGSSYEQYF.

Only a few counts were recorded for this clone. J is TRBJ2-7 and V is TRBV2, with TRBD2 identical over 10 bases. Germline-derived CDR1 and CDR2 are SNHLY and FYNNEI. CDR3 length: 14 residues. The junction had 4 bases not matched to a gene; V was cut back by 4 bases and J by 4 bases. CDR3 loop: CASSALAGMYEQYF. CDR3 coding DNA: TGTGCCAGCAGTGCACTAGCGGGGATGTACGAGCAGTACTTC.

This chain uses TRBV9 with TRBJ2-5; no clear D gene. V lost 4 bases and J lost 5, with 15 bases in between. Germline lookup yields CDR1 SGDLS and CDR2 YYNGEE. CDR3 length equals 14 residues. CDR3 nucleotides: TGTGCCAGCAGCTTGGGCTGGGCCCGGGAGACCCAGTACTTC. Translated, it gives CASSLGWARETQYF.

This chain links TRBV19 with TRBJ1-2; D may be TRBD1 (6 bases). The CDR3 length is 15 residues. V shed 6 bases and J shed 6 bases, with 20 bases lying between them. Germline values: CDR1 LNHDA, CDR2 SQIVND (reference sequence). CDR3 loop: CASSRTSTGGNGYTF. The CDR3 DNA reads TGTGCCAGTAGCCGCACCTCGACAGGCGGTAATGGCTACACCTTC.

V and J are TRBV15 and TRBJ2-2; 10 bases align to TRBD2. J gave up 1 base and V 0 bases, and 5 bases lay outside the gene matches. The CDR3 is made up of 18 amino acids. Germline V gene lookup returns CDR1 LNHNV and CDR2 YYDKDF (reference sequence). CDR3: CATSRDRVAGGNTGELFF. The CDR3 DNA follows: TGTGCCACCAGCAGAGATCGGGTAGCGGGGGGGAACACCGGGGAGCTGTTTTTT.

This clone was counted only a few times. The chain couples TRBV5-1 to TRBJ2-7; 9 bases match TRBD2. V trimming: 1 base; J trimming: 3 bases; junction bases outside the gene matches: 2. CDR1 and CDR2 (germline): SGHRS, YFSETQ. The CDR3 loop spans 14 amino acids. CDR3 sequence: CASSLSGGFYEQYF. The CDR3 nucleotides are TGCGCCAGCAGCTTGAGCGGGGGGTTCTACGAGCAGTACTTC. Full variable domain (missing parts from reference TRBV5-1 and TRBJ2-7): KAGVTQTPRYLIKTRGQQVTLSCSPISGHRSVSWYQQTPGQGLQFLFEYFSETQRNKGNFPGRFSGRQFSNSRSEMNVSTLELGDSALYLCASSLSGGFYEQYFGPGTRLTVT.

V gene TRBV27 combines with J gene TRBJ2-2, with 7 bases identical to TRBD2. Germline lookup yields CDR1 MNHEY and CDR2 SMNVEV (reference sequence). V trimming: 11 bases; J trimming: 7 bases; junction bases outside the gene matches: 13. The CDR3 contains 14 residues. CDR3 region: CARLGRVFNGELFF. CDR3 in DNA: TGTGCCCGACTTGGGAGGGTCTTCAACGGGGAGCTGTTTTTT.